This section outlines one T cell receptor (beta chain) sequence together with its context. Other DNA sequences of this sample code for an identical CDR3. Obtained from alopecia areata patients were lesional scalp punch biopsies along with peripheral blood. The germline CDR1 and CDR2 sequences are SGHTA and FQGTGA. The CDR3 is 13 residues long. V lost 0 bases and J 2 bases, leaving 4 bases between the germline ends. This entry is derived from a study of CD8+ T cells in alopecia areata. Study at large: Twice a day, 5 to 10 mg of oral tofacitinib was administered to treated patients.

Extraction of RNA preceded its reverse transcription into cDNA, which served as the sequencing template. Sequencing was performed with immunoSEQ multiplex PCR; in TCRdb, only in-frame clones are kept and a portion is missing. The sample has roughly 250,000 clones, roughly two thirds seen once; the top ten hold around 1.2%. The sequences come from CD4+ T cells sorted from blood, collected at week 0. The rearrangement links TRBV7-3 to TRBJ2-5; no firm D call. The sequence was obtained from a human donor with alopecia areata. The CDR3 region has the DNA TGTGCCAGCAGCTTAACCAGACAAGAGACCCAGTACTTC. It is translated as CASSLTRQETQYF.